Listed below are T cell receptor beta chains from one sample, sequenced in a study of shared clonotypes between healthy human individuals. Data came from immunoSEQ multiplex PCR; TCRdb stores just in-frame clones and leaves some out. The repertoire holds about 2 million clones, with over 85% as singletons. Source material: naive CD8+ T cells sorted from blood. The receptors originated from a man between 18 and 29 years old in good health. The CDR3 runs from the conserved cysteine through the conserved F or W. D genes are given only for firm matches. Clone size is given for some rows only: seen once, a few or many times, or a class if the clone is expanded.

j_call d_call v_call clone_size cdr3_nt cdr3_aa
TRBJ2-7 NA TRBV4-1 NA TGCGCCAGCAGCCAAGTTCGAGGGTACGAGCAGTACTTC CASSQVRGYEQYF
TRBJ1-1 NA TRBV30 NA TGTGCCTGGAGTGCCTGGGCAGGGAACACTGAAGCTTTCTTT CAWSAWAGNTEAFF
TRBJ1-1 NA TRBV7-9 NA TGTGCCAGCAGCTTGGTCCCGCGGGACCGTCCTACCTCCTGGGGAGCTTTCTTT CASSLVPRDRPTSWGAFF
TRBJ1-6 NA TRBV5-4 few TGTGCCAGCAGTCCAAACAGAAATAATTCACCCCTCCACTTT CASSPNRNNSPLHF
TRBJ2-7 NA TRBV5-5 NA TGTGCCAGCAGCACAGGACAGAACTCCTACGAGCAGTACTTC CASSTGQNSYEQYF
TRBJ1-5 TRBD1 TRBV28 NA TGTGCCAGCAGTTTCACAGGGGTCGGGCCCCAGCATTTT CASSFTGVGPQHF
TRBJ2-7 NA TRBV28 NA TGTGCCAGCAGTTTAGGGCAGGGATACGAGCAGTACTTC CASSLGQGYEQYF
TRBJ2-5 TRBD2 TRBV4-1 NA TGCGCCAGCAGCCAAGATTTGTCTAGCGGGGCACAAGAGACCCAGTACTTC CASSQDLSSGAQETQYF
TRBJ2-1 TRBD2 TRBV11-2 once TGTGCCAGCAGCCGCACTAGCGGGGGGTCGGATTACAATGAGCAGTTCTTC CASSRTSGGSDYNEQFF
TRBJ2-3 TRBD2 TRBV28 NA TGTGCCAGCAGTCCCTTAGCGGGACCCACAGATACGCAGTATTTT CASSPLAGPTDTQYF
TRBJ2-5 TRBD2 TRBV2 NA TGTGCCAGCAGTCTAGCGGAGGGAGTTCAAGAGACCCAGTACTTC CASSLAEGVQETQYF
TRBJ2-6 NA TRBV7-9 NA TGTGCCAGCAGTCTCCACGGGGGTCCCTCTGAAGGCAACGTCCTGACTTTC CASSLHGGPSEGNVLTF
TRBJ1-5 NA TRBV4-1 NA TGCGCCAGCAGCCAAGACCGGACGAGCAATCAGCCCCAGCATTTT CASSQDRTSNQPQHF
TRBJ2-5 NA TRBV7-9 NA TGTGCCAGCAGCTTAGTGGGGGACGGAGAGACCCAGTACTTC CASSLVGDGETQYF
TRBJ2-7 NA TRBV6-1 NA TGTGCCAGCAGTGAGAAACAAGTACAACCCTACGAGCAGTACTTC CASSEKQVQPYEQYF
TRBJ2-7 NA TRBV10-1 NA TGCGCCAGCAGTGAGTCCGTCCAGCCCTACGAGCAGTACTTC CASSESVQPYEQYF
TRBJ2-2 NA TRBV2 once TGTGCCAGCAGCGCAGGGGTACCGGGCACCGGGGAGCTGTTTTTT CASSAGVPGTGELFF
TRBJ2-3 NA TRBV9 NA TGTGCCAGCAGCGTAGCAGATCCCGGAGATACGCAGTATTTT CASSVADPGDTQYF
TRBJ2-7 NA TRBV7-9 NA TGTGCCAGCAGCTTTCCAGCCTACGAGCAGTACTTC CASSFPAYEQYF
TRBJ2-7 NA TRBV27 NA TGTGCCAGCAGTCCCTCCGGGACCTCGATCTACGAGCAGTACTTC CASSPSGTSIYEQYF
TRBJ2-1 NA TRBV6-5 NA TGTGCCAGCACCGACAGTAGTGGTGAGCAGTTCTTC CASTDSSGEQFF
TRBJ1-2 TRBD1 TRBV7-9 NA TGTGCCAGCAGCTTACAGGGGGCCGTAGGTGATGGCTACACCTTC CASSLQGAVGDGYTF
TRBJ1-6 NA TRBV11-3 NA TGTGCCAGCAGGAAGGGACCCGCGAGCTCCTATAATTCACCCCTCCACTTT CASRKGPASSYNSPLHF
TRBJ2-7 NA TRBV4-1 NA TGCGCCAGCAGCCAAGAATTGGACAGCTACGAGCAGTACTTC CASSQELDSYEQYF
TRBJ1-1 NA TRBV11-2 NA TGTGCCAGCAGCTTCGGGGGGTACACTGAAGCTTTCTTT CASSFGGYTEAFF
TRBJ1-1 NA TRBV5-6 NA TGTGCCAGCAGCTTGGCGACAGCTGACACTGAAGCTTTCTTT CASSLATADTEAFF
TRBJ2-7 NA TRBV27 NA TGTGCCAGCAGCCTTGGACGGAGCTCCTACGAGCAGTACTTC CASSLGRSSYEQYF
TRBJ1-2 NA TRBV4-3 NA TGCGCCAGCAGCCAAGAAATGGGGCTTATGGAAAACTGGGGCTATGGCTACACCTTC CASSQEMGLMENWGYGYTF
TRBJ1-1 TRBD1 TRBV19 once TGTGCCAGTAGCCAAGACAGGGACTACACTGAAGCTTTCTTT CASSQDRDYTEAFF
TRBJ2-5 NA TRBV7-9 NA TGTGCCAGCAGCTTATTACAAGGGATTGAGACCCAGTACTTC CASSLLQGIETQYF
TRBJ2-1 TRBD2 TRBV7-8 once TGTGCCAGCGGCGATCCGAGACTAGCGAATGAGCAGTTCTTC CASGDPRLANEQFF
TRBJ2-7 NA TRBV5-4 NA TGTGCCAGCAGCTTAGCAGCAGGGGGGTACGAGCAGTACTTC CASSLAAGGYEQYF
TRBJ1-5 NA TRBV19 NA TGTGCCAGTCGCGACGTCATATATAGCAATCAGCCCCAGCATTTT CASRDVIYSNQPQHF
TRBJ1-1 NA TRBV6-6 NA TGTGCCAGCACTGCACGGGGGGGTGAAGCTTTCTTT CASTARGGEAFF
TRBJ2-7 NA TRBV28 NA TGTGCCAGCAGCCTGAACAGTCGTTCAGGGGAGCAGTACTTC CASSLNSRSGEQYF
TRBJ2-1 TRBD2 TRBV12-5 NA TGTGCTAGTGGTCGGGAAGCGGGGGCTCCCTACAATGAGCAGTTCTTC CASGREAGAPYNEQFF
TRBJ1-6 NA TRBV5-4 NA TGTGCCAGCAGCTTGAAGGAAGGAGATTCACCCCTCCACTTT CASSLKEGDSPLHF
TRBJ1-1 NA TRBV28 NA TGTGCCAGCAGTGACGTCAGCGGGACCGAAGCTTTCTTT CASSDVSGTEAFF
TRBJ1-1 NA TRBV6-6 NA TGTGCCAGCAGTGGTGCGAACACTGAAGCTTTCTTT CASSGANTEAFF
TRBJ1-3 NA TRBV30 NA TGTGCCTGGAGTGTCCTCCCGGCCGGGGGAAACACCATATATTTT CAWSVLPAGGNTIYF
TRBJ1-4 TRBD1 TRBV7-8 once TGTGCCAGCAGCTGGGGGGGGACAGGTGGTGAAAAACTGTTTTTT CASSWGGTGGEKLFF
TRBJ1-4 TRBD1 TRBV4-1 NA TGCGCCAGCAGCCAAGTACAGGGGGCAAGGGAAAAACTGTTTTTT CASSQVQGAREKLFF
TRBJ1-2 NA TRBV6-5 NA TGTGCCAGCAGTTACGCCGAAGGGACCTATGGCTACACCTTC CASSYAEGTYGYTF
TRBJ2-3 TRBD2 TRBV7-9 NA TGTGCCAGCAGCCTGGGACTAGCCGCGGATACGCAGTATTTT CASSLGLAADTQYF
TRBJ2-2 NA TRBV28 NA TGTGCCAGCACCGACCATACAGGGTCCGCCGGGGAGCTGTTTTTT CASTDHTGSAGELFF
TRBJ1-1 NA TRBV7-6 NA TGTGCCAGCAGCCTTAAAGCAGATGAAGCTTTCTTT CASSLKADEAFF
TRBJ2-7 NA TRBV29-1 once TGCAGCGTTGAGACGGACCTCTACGAGCAGTACTTC CSVETDLYEQYF
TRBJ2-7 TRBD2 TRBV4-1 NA TGCGCCAGCAGCCAAGACCCAGCGGGGGTAGGGAACGAGCAGTACTTC CASSQDPAGVGNEQYF
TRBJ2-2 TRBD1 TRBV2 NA TGTGCCAGCAGTGTAGGACAGGGAAAGGCCGGGGAGCTGTTTTTT CASSVGQGKAGELFF
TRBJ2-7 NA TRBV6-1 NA TGTGCCAGCAGTGATTTCAGCTCCTACTACGAGCAGTACTTC CASSDFSSYYEQYF
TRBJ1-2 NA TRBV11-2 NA TGTGCCAGCACAGGCGGGGGCTATGGCTACACCTTC CASTGGGYGYTF
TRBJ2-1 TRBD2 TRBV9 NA TGTGCCAGCAGCGCGAGCGGGAGGGCCGACTACAATGAGCAGTTCTTC CASSASGRADYNEQFF
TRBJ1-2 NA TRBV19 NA TGTGCCAGTAGTACTCGGGACACTTTATCCTATGGCTACACCTTC CASSTRDTLSYGYTF
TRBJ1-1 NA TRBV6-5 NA TGTGCCAGCATCGGAGGAGGGACCTTAGAAGCTTTCTTT CASIGGGTLEAFF
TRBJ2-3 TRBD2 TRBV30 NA TGTGCCTGGAGTGTAGGGGGACTAGCGGGAGGAGATACGCAGTATTTT CAWSVGGLAGGDTQYF
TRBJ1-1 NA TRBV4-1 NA TGCGCCAGCAGCCAAGTGATAGGGAACACTGAAGCTTTCTTT CASSQVIGNTEAFF
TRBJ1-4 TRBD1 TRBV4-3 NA TGCGCCAGCAGCCAAGAAGGAACGGGACAGGGTGGGGAAAAACTGTTTTTT CASSQEGTGQGGEKLFF